This record looks at one T cell receptor beta chain sequence and its context. The antigen it recognizes is unknown. No base quality information exists; no much larger clone differs at one position. The data originate from a study of T cell responses to AZD1222 COVID-19 vaccine (dated by TCRdb to the early 2020s). In terms of the full investigation: TCR sequencing was performed for about 250 trial participants, of whom around 200 were given two doses of AZD1222 and around 25 were given two doses of MenACWY control vaccine. Enrollment into the trials was organized by age into subgroups of 18-55, 56-69 and 70-plus years, and those subgroups contained approximately 160, 26 and 62 TCR-sequenced participants, respectively. Here is what the overall study found, with its caveats: Because no samples from the day 14 peak response were available, repertoires could be characterized only after the peak T cell response. In the small 56-69-year group, the increase in depth fell short of significance, most likely because of low power. Only five to seven AZD1222 recipients were SARS-CoV-2 seropositive at baseline, limiting conclusions about previously exposed vaccinees. Reportedly, almost half of the unique spike-specific TCRs recognized epitopes lying outside the regions that are mutated in the B.1.351 and B.1.1.7 variants. CD4 TCRs associated with the vaccine covered the entire spike protein, and the dominant responses were in regions 160-218 and 743-854. Spike-specific TCR breadth and depth rose significantly after two AZD1222 doses compared with day 0 and with MenACWY recipients. Most participants were white British and females outnumbered males, and the authors suggested that clonal diversity may have been underestimated.

The CDR3 regions of human TCRbeta chains were analyzed by immunosequencing. The source study handled its data this way. TCRs in the repertoires were matched against a reference library of SARS-CoV-2-specific TCRs that had been generated with the MIRA antigen-specificity platform. Breadth was defined as the fraction of unique TCRs that were SARS-CoV-2-associated. Depth was defined as the fraction of total T cells that were SARS-CoV-2-associated. Using the MIRA data, each spike-specific TCR was assigned both to the spike region to which the TCR was reactive and to a CD4 or CD8 class. Log10-transformed breadth and depth values were compared by one-way ANOVA with Sidak's multiple comparisons tests. Drawn from immuneACCESS, this table holds only the in-frame rearrangements with V and J called that TCRdb kept. Clones are partly lost; checked studies trace under half to an unresolved V gene and leave the rest unexplained. The V and J calls and the clone size are those of that table, but D and trimming were determined from the DNA. This sample gives around 150,000 clones in total; roughly 90% of them show up just once. The ten largest clones take up 3.3% of the sample.

This specimen's time point label, interpreted: about 28 days (+/-7) after the second vaccine dose. AZD1222 recipients whose second dose came at about 4 weeks and those whose second dose came at about 12 weeks were combined into one group, since spike-specific TCR depth and breadth did not differ between the two schedules. The vaccinee samples were drawn from two UK trials, COV001 and COV002, one of which was a single-blind randomized controlled phase 2/3 trial testing AZD1222 (ChAdOx1 nCoV-19) in healthy adults. For TCRbeta chain sequencing, PBMC samples were collected from trial participants at day 0 and at day 28 after the second dose. The V and J ends are trimmed by 8 bases and 3 bases, leaving 14 bases between them. As encoded in the germline V gene (reference sequence), CDR1 is LNHDA while CDR2 is SQIVND. Including the terminal cysteine and phenylalanine, the CDR3 comprises 14 residues. Kept here is only the CDR3 DNA, which spans 42 bases and is read in frame from base 1.

The source of this sequence is an adult who received the AZD1222 COVID-19 vaccine. The input for sequencing was peripheral blood, taken 28 days after the second AZD1222 dose. The chain links TRBV19 with TRBJ2-1, and perhaps TRBD2 as D gene, on 5 matching bases. Here is the DNA: TGTGCCAGTGGAGCGGCCGTACGCTACAATGAGCAGTTCTTC. The encoded protein is CASGAAVRYNEQFF.